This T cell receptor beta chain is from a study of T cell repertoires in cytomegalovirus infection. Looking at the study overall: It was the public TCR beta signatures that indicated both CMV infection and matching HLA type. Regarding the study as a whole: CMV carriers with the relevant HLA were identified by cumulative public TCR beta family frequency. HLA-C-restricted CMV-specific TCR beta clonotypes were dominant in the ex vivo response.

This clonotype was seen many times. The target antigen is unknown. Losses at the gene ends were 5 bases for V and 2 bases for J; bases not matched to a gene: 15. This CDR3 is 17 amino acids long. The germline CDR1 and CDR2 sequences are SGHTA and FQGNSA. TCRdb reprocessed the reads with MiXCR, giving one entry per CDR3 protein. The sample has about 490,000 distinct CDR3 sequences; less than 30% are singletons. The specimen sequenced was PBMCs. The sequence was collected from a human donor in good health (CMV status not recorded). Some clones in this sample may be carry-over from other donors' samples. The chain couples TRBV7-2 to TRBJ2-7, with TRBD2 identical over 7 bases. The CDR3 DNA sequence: TGTGCCAGCAGCCCCGGCGGTGGGGGAGGGCCAACCTACGAGCAGTACTTC. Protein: CASSPGGGGGPTYEQYF. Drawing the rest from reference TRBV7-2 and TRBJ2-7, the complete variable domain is GAGVSQSPSNKVTEKGKDVELRCDPISGHTALYWYRQSLGQGLEFLIYFQGNSAPDKSGLPSDRFSAERTGGSVSTLTIQRTQQEDSAVYLCASSPGGGGGPTYEQYFGPGTRLTVT.